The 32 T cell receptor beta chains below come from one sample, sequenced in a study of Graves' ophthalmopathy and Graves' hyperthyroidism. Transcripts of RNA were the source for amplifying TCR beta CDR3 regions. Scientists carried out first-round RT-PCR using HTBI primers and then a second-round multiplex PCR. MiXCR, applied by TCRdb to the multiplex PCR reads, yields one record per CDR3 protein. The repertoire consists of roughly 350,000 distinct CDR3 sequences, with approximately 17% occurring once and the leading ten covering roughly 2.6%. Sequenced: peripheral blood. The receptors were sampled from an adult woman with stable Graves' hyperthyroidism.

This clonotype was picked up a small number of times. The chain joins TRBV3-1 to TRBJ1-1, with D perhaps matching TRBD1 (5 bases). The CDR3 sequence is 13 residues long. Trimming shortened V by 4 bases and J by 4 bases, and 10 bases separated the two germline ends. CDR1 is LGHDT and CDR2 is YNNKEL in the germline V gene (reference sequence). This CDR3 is CASSPGPVTEAFF. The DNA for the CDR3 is TGTGCCAGCAGCCCAGGGCCGGTCACTGAAGCTTTCTTT. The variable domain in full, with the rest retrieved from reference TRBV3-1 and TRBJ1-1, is DTAVSQTPKYLVTQMGNDKSIKCEQNLGHDTMYWYKQDSKKFLKIMFSYNNKELIINETVPNRFSPKSPDKAHLNLHINSLELGDSAVYFCASSPGPVTEAFFGQGTRLTVV.

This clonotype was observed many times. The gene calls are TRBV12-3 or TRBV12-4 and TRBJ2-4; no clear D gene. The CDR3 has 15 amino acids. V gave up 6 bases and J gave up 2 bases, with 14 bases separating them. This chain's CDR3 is CASSPADPSKNIQYF. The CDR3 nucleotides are TGTGCCAGCAGCCCCGCAGACCCATCCAAAAACATTCAGTACTTC.

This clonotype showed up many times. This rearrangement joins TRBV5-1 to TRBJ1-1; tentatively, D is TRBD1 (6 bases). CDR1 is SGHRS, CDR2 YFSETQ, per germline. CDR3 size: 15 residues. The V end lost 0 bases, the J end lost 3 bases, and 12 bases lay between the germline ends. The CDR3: CASSLAVGAHTEAFF. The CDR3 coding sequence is TGCGCCAGCAGCTTGGCCGTGGGGGCGCACACTGAAGCTTTCTTT. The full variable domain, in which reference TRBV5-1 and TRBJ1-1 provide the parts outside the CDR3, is KAGVTQTPRYLIKTRGQQVTLSCSPISGHRSVSWYQQTPGQGLQFLFEYFSETQRNKGNFPGRFSGRQFSNSRSEMNVSTLELGDSALYLCASSLAVGAHTEAFFGQGTRLTVV.

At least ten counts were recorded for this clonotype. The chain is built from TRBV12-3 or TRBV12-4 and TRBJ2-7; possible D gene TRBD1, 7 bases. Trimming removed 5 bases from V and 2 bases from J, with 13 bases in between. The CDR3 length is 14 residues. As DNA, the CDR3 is TGTGCCAGCAGTCGACAGGGAGGCACCTACGAGCAGTACTTC. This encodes CASSRQGGTYEQYF.

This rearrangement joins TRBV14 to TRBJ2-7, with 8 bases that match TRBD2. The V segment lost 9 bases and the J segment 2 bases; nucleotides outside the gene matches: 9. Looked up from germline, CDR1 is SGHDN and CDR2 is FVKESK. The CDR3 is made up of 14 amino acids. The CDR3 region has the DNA TGTGCCAGATCGGGGGGGAAGGGGACCTACGAGCAGTACTTC. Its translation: CARSGGKGTYEQYF. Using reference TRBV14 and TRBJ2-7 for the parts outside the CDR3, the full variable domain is EAGVTQFPSHSVIEKGQTVTLRCDPISGHDNLYWYRRVMGKEIKFLLHFVKESKQDESGMPNNRFLAERTGGTYSTLKVQPAELEDSGVYFCARSGGKGTYEQYFGPGTRLTVT.

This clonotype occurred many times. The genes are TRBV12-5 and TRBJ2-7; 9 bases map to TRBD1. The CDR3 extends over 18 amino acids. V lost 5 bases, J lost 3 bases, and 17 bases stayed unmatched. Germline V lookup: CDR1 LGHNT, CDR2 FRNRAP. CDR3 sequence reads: CASGLITSGTGRDYEQYF. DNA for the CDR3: TGTGCTAGTGGTCTTATCACGTCCGGGACAGGGAGAGACTACGAGCAGTACTTC.

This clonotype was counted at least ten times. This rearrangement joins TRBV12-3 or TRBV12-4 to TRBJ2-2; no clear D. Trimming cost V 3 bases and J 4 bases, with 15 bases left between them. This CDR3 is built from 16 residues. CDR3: CASSFPNKGVTGELFF. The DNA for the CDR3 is TGTGCCAGCAGTTTCCCCAACAAGGGTGTCACCGGGGAGCTGTTTTTT.

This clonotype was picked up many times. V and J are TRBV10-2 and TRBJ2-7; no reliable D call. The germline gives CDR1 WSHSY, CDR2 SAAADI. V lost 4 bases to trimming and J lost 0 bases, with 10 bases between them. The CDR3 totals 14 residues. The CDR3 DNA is TGCGCCAGCAGTGTCAGTTTCAACTCCTACGAGCAGTACTTC. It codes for CASSVSFNSYEQYF.

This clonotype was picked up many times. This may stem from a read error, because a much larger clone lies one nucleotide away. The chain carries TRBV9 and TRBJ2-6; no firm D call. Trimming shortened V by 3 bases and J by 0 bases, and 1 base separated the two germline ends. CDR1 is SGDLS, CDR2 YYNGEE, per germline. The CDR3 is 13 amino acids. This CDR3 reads CASSDSGANVLTF. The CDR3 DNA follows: TGTGCCAGCAGCGACTCTGGGGCCAACGTCCTGACTTTC.

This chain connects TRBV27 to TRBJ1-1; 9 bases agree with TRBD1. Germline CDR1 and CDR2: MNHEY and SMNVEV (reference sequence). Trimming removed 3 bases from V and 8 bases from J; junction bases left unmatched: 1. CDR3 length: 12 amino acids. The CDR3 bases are TGTGCCAGCAGTTTCGGGACAGGGGAAGCTTTCTTT. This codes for CASSFGTGEAFF.

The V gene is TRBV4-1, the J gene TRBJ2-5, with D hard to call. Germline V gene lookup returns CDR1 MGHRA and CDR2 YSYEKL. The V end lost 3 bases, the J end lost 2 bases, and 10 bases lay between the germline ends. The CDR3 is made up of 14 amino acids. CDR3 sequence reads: CASSQAGGQETQYF. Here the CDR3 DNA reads TGCGCCAGCAGCCAGGCCGGCGGTCAAGAGACCCAGTACTTC.

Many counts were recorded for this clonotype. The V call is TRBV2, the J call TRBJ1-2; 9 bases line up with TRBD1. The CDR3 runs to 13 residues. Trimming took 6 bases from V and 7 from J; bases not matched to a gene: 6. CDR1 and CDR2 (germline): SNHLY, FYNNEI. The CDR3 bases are TGTGCCAGCAGGGGGGACAGGGATGCTGGCTACACCTTC. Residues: CASRGDRDAGYTF. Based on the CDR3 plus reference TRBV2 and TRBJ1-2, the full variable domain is EPEVTQTPSHQVTQMGQEVILRCVPISNHLYFYWYRQILGQKVEFLVSFYNNEISEKSEIFDDQFSVERPDGSNFTLKIRSTKLEDSAMYFCASRGDRDAGYTFGSGTRLTVV.

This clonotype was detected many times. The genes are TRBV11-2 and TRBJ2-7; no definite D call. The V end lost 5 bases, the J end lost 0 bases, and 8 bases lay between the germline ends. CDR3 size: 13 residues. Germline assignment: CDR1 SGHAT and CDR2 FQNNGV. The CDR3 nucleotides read TGTGCCAGCAGCCATTGGGACTCCTACGAGCAGTACTTC. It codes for CASSHWDSYEQYF.

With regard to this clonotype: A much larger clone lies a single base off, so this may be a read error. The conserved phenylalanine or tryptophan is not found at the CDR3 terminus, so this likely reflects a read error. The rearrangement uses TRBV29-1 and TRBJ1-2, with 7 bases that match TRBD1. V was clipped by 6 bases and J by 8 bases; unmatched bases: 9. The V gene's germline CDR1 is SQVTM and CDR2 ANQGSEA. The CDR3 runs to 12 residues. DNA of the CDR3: TGCAGCGTCCGGGACAGCTCCAGCGGCTACACCTAC. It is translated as CSVRDSSSGYTY.

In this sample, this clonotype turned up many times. This chain's CDR3 is CASSPTGPSGNTIYF. The CDR3 region has the DNA TGTGCCAGCAGTCCGACAGGTCCCTCTGGAAACACCATATATTTT. The chain carries TRBV12-3 or TRBV12-4 and TRBJ1-3; tentatively, D is TRBD1 (6 bases). The CDR3 length is 15 residues. V lost 5 bases, J lost 0 bases, and 11 bases lay in between.

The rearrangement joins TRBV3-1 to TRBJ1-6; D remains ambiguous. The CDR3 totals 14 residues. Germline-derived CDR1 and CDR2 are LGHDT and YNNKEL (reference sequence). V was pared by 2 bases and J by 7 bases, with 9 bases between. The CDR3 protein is CASSQSAENSPLHF. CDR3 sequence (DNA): TGTGCCAGCAGCCAATCGGCGGAAAATTCACCCCTCCACTTT.

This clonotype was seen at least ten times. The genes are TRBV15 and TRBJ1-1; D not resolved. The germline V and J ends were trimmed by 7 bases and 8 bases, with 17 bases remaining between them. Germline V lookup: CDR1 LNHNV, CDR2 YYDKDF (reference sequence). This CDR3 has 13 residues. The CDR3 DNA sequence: TGTGCCACCAATGGTTGGGGAAAGGTAGAAGCTTTCTTT. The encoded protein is CATNGWGKVEAFF.

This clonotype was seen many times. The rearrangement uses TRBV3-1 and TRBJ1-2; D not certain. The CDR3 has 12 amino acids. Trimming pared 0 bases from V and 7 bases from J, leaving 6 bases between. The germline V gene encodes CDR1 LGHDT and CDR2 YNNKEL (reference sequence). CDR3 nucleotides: TGTGCCAGCAGCCAAGATTATTCTGGCTACACCTTC. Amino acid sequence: CASSQDYSGYTF.

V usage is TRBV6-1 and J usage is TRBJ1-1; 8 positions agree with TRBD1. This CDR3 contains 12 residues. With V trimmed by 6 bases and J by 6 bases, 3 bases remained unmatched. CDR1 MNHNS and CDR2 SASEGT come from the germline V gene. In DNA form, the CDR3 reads TGTGCCAGCAGCCTGACAGGGGCTGAAGCTTTCTTT. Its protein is CASSLTGAEAFF.

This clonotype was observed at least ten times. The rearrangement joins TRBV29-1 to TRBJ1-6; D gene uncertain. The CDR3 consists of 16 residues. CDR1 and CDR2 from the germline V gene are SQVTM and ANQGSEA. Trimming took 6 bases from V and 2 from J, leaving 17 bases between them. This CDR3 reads CSVPEEWLTYNSPLHF. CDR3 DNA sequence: TGCAGCGTCCCTGAGGAGTGGCTGACCTATAATTCACCCCTCCACTTT.

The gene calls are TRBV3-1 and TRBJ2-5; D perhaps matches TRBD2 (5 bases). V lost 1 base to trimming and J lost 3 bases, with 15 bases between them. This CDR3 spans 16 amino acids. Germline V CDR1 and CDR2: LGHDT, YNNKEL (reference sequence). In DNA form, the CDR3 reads TGTGCCAGCAGCCAAGGTCCTAGCTCCCTTGAAGAGACCCAGTACTTC. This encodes CASSQGPSSLEETQYF.

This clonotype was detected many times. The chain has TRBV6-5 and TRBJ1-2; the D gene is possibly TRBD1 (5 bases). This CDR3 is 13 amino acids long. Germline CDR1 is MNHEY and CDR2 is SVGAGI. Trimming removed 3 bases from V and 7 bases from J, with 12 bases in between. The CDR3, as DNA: TGTGCCAGCAGTTATTTGGGGGTCGGTGGCTACACCTTC. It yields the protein CASSYLGVGGYTF.

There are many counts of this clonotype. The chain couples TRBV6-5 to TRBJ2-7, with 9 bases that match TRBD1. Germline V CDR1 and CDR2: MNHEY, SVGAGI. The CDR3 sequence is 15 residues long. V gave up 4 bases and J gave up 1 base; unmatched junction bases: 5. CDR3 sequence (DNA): TGTGCCAGCAGTTCAGGGGGACAGGGATCCTACGAGCAGTACTTC. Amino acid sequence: CASSSGGQGSYEQYF.

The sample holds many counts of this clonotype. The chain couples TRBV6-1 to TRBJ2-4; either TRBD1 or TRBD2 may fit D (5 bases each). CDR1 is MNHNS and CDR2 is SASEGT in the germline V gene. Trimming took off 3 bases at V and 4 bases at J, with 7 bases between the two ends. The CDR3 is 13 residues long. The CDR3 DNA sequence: TGTGCCAGCAGTGAGGGACGGAAAAACATTCAGTACTTC. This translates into CASSEGRKNIQYF.

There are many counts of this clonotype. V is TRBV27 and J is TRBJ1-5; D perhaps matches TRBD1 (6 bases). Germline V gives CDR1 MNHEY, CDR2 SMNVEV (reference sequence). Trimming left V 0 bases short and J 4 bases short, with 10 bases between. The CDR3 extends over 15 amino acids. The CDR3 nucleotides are TGTGCCAGCAGTTTATCGGTAGGGGGGAATCAGCCCCAGCATTTT. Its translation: CASSLSVGGNQPQHF.

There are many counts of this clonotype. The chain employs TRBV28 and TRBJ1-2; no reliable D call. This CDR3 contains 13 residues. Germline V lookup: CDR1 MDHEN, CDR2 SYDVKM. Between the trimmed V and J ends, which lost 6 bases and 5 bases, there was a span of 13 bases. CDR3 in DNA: TGTGCCAGCAGCTATGATATCGGGTATGGCTACACCTTC. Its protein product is CASSYDIGYGYTF.

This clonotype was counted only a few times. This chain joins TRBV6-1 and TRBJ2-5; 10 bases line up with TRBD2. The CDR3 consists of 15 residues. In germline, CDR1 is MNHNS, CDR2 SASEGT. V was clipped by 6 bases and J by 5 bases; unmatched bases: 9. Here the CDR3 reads CASRKKGLARETQYF. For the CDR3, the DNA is TGTGCCAGCAGGAAAAAGGGACTAGCGCGGGAGACCCAGTACTTC.

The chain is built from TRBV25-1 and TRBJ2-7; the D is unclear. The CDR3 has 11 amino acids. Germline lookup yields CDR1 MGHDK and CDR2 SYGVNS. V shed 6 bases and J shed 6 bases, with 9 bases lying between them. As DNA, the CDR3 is TGTGCCAGCAGCACGCTTCGCGAGCAGTACTTC. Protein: CASSTLREQYF.

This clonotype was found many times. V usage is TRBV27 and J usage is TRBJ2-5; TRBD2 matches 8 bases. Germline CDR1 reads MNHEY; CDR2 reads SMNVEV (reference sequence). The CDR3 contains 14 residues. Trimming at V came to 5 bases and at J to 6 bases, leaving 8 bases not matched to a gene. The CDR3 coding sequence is TGTGCCAGCAGTGACTTAGCGGGAAAGAAGACCCAGTACTTC. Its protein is CASSDLAGKKTQYF.

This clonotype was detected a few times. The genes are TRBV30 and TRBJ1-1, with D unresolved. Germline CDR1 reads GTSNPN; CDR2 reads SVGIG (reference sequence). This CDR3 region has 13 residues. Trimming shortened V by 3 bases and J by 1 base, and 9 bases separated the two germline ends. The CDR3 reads CAWRVGPNTEAFF. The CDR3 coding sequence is TGTGCCTGGAGGGTAGGACCGAACACTGAAGCTTTCTTT.

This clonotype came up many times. The CDR3 here is CATSERFGRGSQETQYF. The CDR3 nucleotides read TGTGCCACCAGTGAGAGATTTGGCCGGGGATCCCAAGAGACCCAGTACTTC. This chain joins TRBV24-1 and TRBJ2-5; possibly TRBD2 for D (5 bases). There are 17 residues in the CDR3. CDR1 and CDR2 from the germline V gene are KGHDR and SFDVKD. V gave up 4 bases and J gave up 1 base, with 18 bases separating them.

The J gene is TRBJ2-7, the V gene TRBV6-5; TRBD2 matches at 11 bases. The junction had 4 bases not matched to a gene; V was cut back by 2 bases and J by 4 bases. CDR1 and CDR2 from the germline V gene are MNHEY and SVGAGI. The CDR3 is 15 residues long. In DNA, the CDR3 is TGTGCCAGCAGTTACAAGGCTAGCGGGAGGTACGAGCAGTACTTC. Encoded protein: CASSYKASGRYEQYF.